This T cell receptor beta chain was sequenced in a study of identical twins listed by TCRdb under 2016. About the full investigation: To test whether fetal clonotypes persist, the study used deep sequencing on TCR alpha and beta repertoires from monozygotic twins, unrelated adults of various ages, and cord blood. Replicate twin experiments were performed at different times using different library preparation protocols to rule out contamination.

Beyond this particular receptor, the publication reports: Because the same donors could not be followed over many years, the conclusions relied on cross-sectional statistical analysis. Zero-insertion analyses could be partly confounded by invariant T cells such as MAIT and iNKT, although diverse VJ usage argued against such confounding for most clonotypes. Out-of-frame TCR alpha sharing in monozygotic twins was systematically underestimated by recombination models, whereas sharing between unrelated individuals was in agreement with the recombination models. Abundant cord blood beta clonotypes had fewer insertions, young adult naive repertoires showed a similar but weaker trend, and memory repertoires showed no such trend. A weaker excess of twin sharing was found in beta out-of-frame sequences because the signal-to-noise ratio was lowered by fewer shared sequences. Compared with coincidental sharing between unrelated individuals, an excess of low generation-probability sequences was observed among out-of-frame TCR alpha sequences shared between twins.

As regards this clonotype: Its antigen is currently not known. Per-base qualities were not stored, and no clone one base away is much larger.

Every donor was a healthy Caucasian. Three unrelated non-twin adults were additionally sequenced: a male aged 18 to 29, a male aged 50 to 60 and a female aged 50 to 60. Miltenyi CD45RO+ enrichment and human naive T-cell isolation kits were used to isolate memory (CD45RO+) and naive T cells from PBMC. The library relied on 5' RACE. Sequencer: Illumina HiSeq 2000. A universal primer binding site was added through template switching, and the final cDNA carried a unique molecular identifier so that TCR cDNA molecules could be counted accurately. First-strand cDNA for TCR alpha and beta chains was synthesized from specific primers in the conserved constant-segment region. To control for contamination, every cDNA library carried two barcodes: a SMART-Mk sample barcode plus Illumina barcodes. TruSeq adapter sequences, together with Illumina sample barcodes, were added in two successive PCR steps. The Illumina HiSeq platform was used with custom primers to sequence TCR alpha and beta cDNA libraries. Regarding the original processing steps: Unique molecular identifiers were extracted from raw reads with MiGEC, and CDR3 positions were determined with MiXCR. Recombination models were inferred per individual with the repgenHMM and IGoR tools using an EM algorithm. Shared clonotype analysis was performed with the tcR package in R, normalizing sharing by the product of cloneset sizes. Out-of-frame nonproductive sequences were analyzed to study raw recombination free of thymic and clonal selection effects. The public reads were reprocessed in TCRdb via fastp at Q25 and MiXCR, keeping in-frame beta chains. Rows matching on CDR3 protein sequence are summarized as one entry with the most common DNA and genes. The authors' filters were not applied to this entry. The sample table shows about 690,000 distinct CDR3 sequences, and roughly 6.2% are seen once. The top ten clonotypes cover 1.5% to 2% of the sample.

The CDR3 runs 11 residues from the cysteine to the phenylalanine. Just the 33-base CDR3 DNA is kept, in frame starting at base 1. The germline V gene (reference sequence) yields MNHEY for CDR1 and SMNVEV for CDR2. Trimming at the junction amounts to 7 bases on V and 5 bases on J, and the germline ends lie 8 bases apart. This receptor was taken from a man younger than 30 in good health. The chain is encoded by TRBV27 joined to TRBJ2-5; the D gene identity is not certain. Sequenced sample: naive T cells sorted from blood. The cell subset or site label, as the study defines it: cells isolated with a human naive T-cell isolation kit. The nucleotide sequence is TGTGCCAGCACCTACGGCGAGACCCAGTACTTC. This translates into CASTYGETQYF.